This T cell receptor (beta chain) was observed in a study of T cell changes during pregnancy in multiple sclerosis (dated by TCRdb to about 2019). Background on the whole study: In women with multiple sclerosis, the researchers looked at how the T cell repertoire shifted as pregnancy progressed.

Library generation was performed with the immunoSEQ multiplex PCR assay. TCRdb limited this immuneACCESS table to in-frame rearrangements with V and J called. A share of clones is missing; checked studies link under half to unresolved V genes, and the rest is unexplained. The sample yields 80,000 to 95,000 clones; 80% to 95% were counted once. The top ten hold roughly 1.4% of the sample. In regard to this clone: What this receptor recognizes is not known. No base quality values were provided; no much bigger clone lies one nucleotide off.

The trim is 3 bases for V and 3 bases for J, with a gap of 23 bases between the germline ends. CDR1 and CDR2 were assigned from the germline V gene as MDHEN and SYDVKM. Measured from the cysteine to the phenylalanine, the CDR3 is 18 residues long. The kept DNA is CDR3 alone, 54 bases in frame from the first base. The sequence joins TRBV28 to TRBJ1-1; TRBD1 is a possible D gene, resting on 5 matching bases. The TCR sequence derives from a female donor in good health, enrolled as a control in a pregnancy study. Sequencing used peripheral blood, obtained in the third trimester of pregnancy. The nucleotide sequence is TGTGCCAGCAGTTTTTTGAGCGCAGTGGGGGGGACGTACACTGAAGCTTTCTTT. Its translation is CASSFLSAVGGTYTEAFF.